The 14 T cell receptor beta chains reported below all come from one sample, sequenced in a study of T cells in Graves' hyperthyroidism and ophthalmopathy. Template material for amplifying TCR beta CDR3 regions consisted of RNA transcripts. The HTBI set primed first-round TCR CDR3 RT-PCR. TCRdb processed the multiplex PCR reads anew with MiXCR; each CDR3 protein has one entry. The sample has hundreds of thousands of distinct CDR3 sequences; 20% are singletons. Sequenced input: blood. These receptors all stem from a man in his forties with Graves' ophthalmopathy.

The chain carries TRBV20-1 and TRBJ2-1, with 8 bases identical to TRBD2. With V trimmed by 6 bases and J by 10 bases, 11 bases remained unmatched. The CDR3 spans 13 residues. Germline loops: CDR1 DFQATT, CDR2 SNEGSKA (reference sequence). The CDR3: CSALGLEESEQFF. CDR3 sequence (DNA): TGCAGTGCCTTGGGACTAGAGGAGTCGGAGCAGTTCTTC.

This clonotype has only a few counts. V is TRBV5-1 and J is TRBJ2-1, with TRBD1 identical over 8 bases. This CDR3 spans 15 amino acids. Per the germline V gene, CDR1 is SGHRS and CDR2 is YFSETQ. After removal of 6 bases from V and 6 bases from J, the junction contained 11 bases not matched to a gene. The CDR3 protein is CASTPDRVLANEQFF. CDR3 in DNA: TGCGCCAGCACCCCGGACAGGGTTCTAGCCAATGAGCAGTTCTTC. The variable domain in full, with the rest retrieved from reference TRBV5-1 and TRBJ2-1, is KAGVTQTPRYLIKTRGQQVTLSCSPISGHRSVSWYQQTPGQGLQFLFEYFSETQRNKGNFPGRFSGRQFSNSRSEMNVSTLELGDSALYLCASTPDRVLANEQFFGPGTRLTVL.

V is TRBV27 and J is TRBJ2-2; 9 positions agree with TRBD1. The CDR3 contains 14 residues. The trim removed 8 bases at V and 3 bases at J, leaving 4 bases unmatched. Germline lookup yields CDR1 MNHEY and CDR2 SMNVEV (reference sequence). CDR3 coding DNA: TGTGCCAGCGGGGACAGGGCCTACACCGGGGAGCTGTTTTTT. Its translation is CASGDRAYTGELFF.

The V call is TRBV6-1, the J call TRBJ2-7; D possibly matches TRBD1 or TRBD2 (6 bases each). Per germline, CDR1 MNHNS and CDR2 SASEGT. This CDR3 spans 16 amino acids. The V and J ends lost 0 bases and 3 bases respectively, with 15 bases between them. CDR3 nucleotides: TGTGCCAGCAGTGAAGCGGGGGGCCAGTCCTACTACGAGCAGTACTTC. Amino acids: CASSEAGGQSYYEQYF.

This clonotype came up many times. V usage is TRBV28 and J usage is TRBJ1-2; D gene uncertain. In germline, CDR1 is MDHEN, CDR2 SYDVKM. Trimming cost V 7 bases and J 8 bases, with 11 bases left between them. The CDR3 is 11 amino acids. CDR3: CASTLGRGYTF. CDR3 bases: TGTGCCAGCACCTTGGGGAGGGGCTACACCTTC.

This sequence joins TRBV6-5 and TRBJ1-2, with a weak D call TRBD1 (6 bases). The CDR3 has 16 amino acids. Trimming pared 0 bases from V and 3 bases from J, leaving 14 bases between. Per the germline V gene, CDR1 is MNHEY and CDR2 is SVGAGI. The DNA for the CDR3 is TGTGCCAGCAGTTACTCGACCAGGGGACGGGACTATGGCTACACCTTC. Translating gives CASSYSTRGRDYGYTF.

This clonotype was observed a few times. An end of the junction does not agree with germline; a read error may underlie this. The chain carries TRBV20-1 and TRBJ2-7; a weak D match, TRBD2 (6 bases). Germline V gene data show CDR1 as DFQATT and CDR2 as SNEGSKA (reference sequence). There are 16 residues in the CDR3. The DNA of the CDR3 is TGCAATGCTAGAGGAGGAGGGCGGGTCGGCTCCTACGAGCAGTACTTC. Its protein product is CNARGGGRVGSYEQYF.

As regards this clonotype: At one boundary the junction diverges from the germline segment, which might be a read error. This CDR3 reads CASSSRGVSSHEQYF. Written as DNA, the CDR3 is TGTGCCAGCAGCTCCCGCGGGGTCTCCTCCCACGAGCAGTACTTC. The chain employs TRBV13 and TRBJ2-7; possible D gene TRBD2, 6 bases. From germline, CDR1 is PRHDT and CDR2 FYEKMQ (reference sequence). This CDR3 comprises 15 residues.

Many counts were recorded for this clonotype. J is TRBJ2-3 and V is TRBV5-1; D not certain. The germline CDR1 and CDR2 sequences are SGHRS and YFSETQ. The CDR3 has 15 amino acids. V was shortened by 1 base and J by 0 bases, with 9 bases between the two germline ends. The CDR3 DNA sequence: TGCGCCAGCAGCTTGCGTGGGCCTAGCACAGATACGCAGTATTTT. Encoded protein: CASSLRGPSTDTQYF. Full variable domain (remainder filled in from reference TRBV5-1 and TRBJ2-3): KAGVTQTPRYLIKTRGQQVTLSCSPISGHRSVSWYQQTPGQGLQFLFEYFSETQRNKGNFPGRFSGRQFSNSRSEMNVSTLELGDSALYLCASSLRGPSTDTQYFGPGTRLTVL.

J is TRBJ1-1 and V is TRBV12-3 or TRBV12-4; maybe TRBD1 (6 bases). This CDR3 has 14 amino acids. The ends were cut back, 8 bases at V and 0 bases at J, with 13 bases in the middle. In DNA form, the CDR3 reads TGTGCCAGCGCGGGGGGCGGGATGAACACTGAAGCTTTCTTT. This gives the protein CASAGGGMNTEAFF.

This clonotype was seen ten or more times. The rearrangement uses TRBV18 and TRBJ2-3; D is perhaps TRBD1 (6 bases). The V end lost 4 bases, the J end lost 1 base, and 9 bases lay between the germline ends. This CDR3 has 14 residues. From germline, CDR1 is KGHSH and CDR2 LQKENI. In nucleotides, the CDR3 is TGTGCCAGCTCACTTCGGACAGGCACAGATACGCAGTATTTT. Protein product: CASSLRTGTDTQYF.

This clonotype was counted only a few times. This chain joins TRBV12-3 or TRBV12-4 and TRBJ2-3; D is unresolved. This CDR3 comprises 11 residues. Trimming took 3 bases from V and 6 from J, leaving 4 bases between them. The CDR3 is CASSFFDTQYF. Here the CDR3 DNA reads TGTGCCAGCAGTTTCTTCGATACGCAGTATTTT.

This clonotype was found a few times. This chain uses TRBV3-1 with TRBJ2-5; D gene unclear. The germline V gene encodes CDR1 LGHDT and CDR2 YNNKEL (reference sequence). V lost 1 base and J lost 5, with 11 bases in between. The CDR3 runs to 14 residues. CDR3 in DNA: TGTGCCAGCAGCCAAGCCGGACGGCCGGAGACCCAGTACTTC. This encodes CASSQAGRPETQYF.

This clonotype was seen a handful of times. The V call is TRBV18, the J call TRBJ2-3; D unresolved. In germline, CDR1 is KGHSH, CDR2 LQKENI. The V end lost 2 bases, the J end lost 2 bases, and 8 bases lay between the germline ends. The CDR3 loop spans 14 amino acids. For the CDR3, the DNA is TGTGCCAGCTCACCAGCAGGAATCACAGATACGCAGTATTTT. This sequence encodes CASSPAGITDTQYF.